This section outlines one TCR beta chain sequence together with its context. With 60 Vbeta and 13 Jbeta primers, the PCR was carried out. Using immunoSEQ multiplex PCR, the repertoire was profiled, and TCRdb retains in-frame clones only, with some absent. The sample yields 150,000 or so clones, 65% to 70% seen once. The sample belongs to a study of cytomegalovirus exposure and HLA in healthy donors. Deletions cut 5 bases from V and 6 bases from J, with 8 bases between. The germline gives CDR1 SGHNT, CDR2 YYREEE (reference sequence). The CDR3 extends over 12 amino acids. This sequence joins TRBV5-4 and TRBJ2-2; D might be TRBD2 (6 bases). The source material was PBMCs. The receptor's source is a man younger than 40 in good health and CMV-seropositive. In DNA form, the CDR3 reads TGTGCCAGCAGGGGACTGGCCGGGGAGCTGTTTTTT. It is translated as CASRGLAGELFF.